This is a list of T cell receptor beta chains from one sample in a study of blood T cell repertoires in COVID-19. Using immunoSEQ multiplex PCR, the repertoire was profiled, and TCRdb retains in-frame clones only, with some absent. The sample holds around 260,000 clones, roughly 87% seen once. Sequencing was done on a sample of peripheral blood. The source is a human donor in a cohort sampled during active COVID-19. CDR3s include the opening cysteine and the closing phenylalanine or tryptophan. A D gene is named only where the DNA matches it firmly. Clone size is shown for a subset of rows, as once, few, many or a class of expanded clone.

V gene	J gene	clone size	D gene	CDR3 DNA	CDR3 protein
TRBV5-1	TRBJ2-6	-	-	TGCGCAGCGAGGGAGCTACGGGCCAACGTCCTGACTTTC	CAARELRANVLTF
TRBV28	TRBJ1-4	-	-	TGTGCCAGCATGGGGGGGGATGAAAAACTGTTTTTT	CASMGGDEKLFF
TRBV7-6	TRBJ2-7	few	-	TGTGCCAGCAGCCTTGGACAGTTCTACGAGCAGTACTTC	CASSLGQFYEQYF
TRBV7-2	TRBJ1-2	-	-	TGTGCCAGCAGCTCACTGACGGAGTATGGCTACACCTTC	CASSSLTEYGYTF
TRBV10-2	TRBJ1-1	-	-	TGCGCCTCTCGGTCAGGGAACACTGAAGCTTTCTTT	CASRSGNTEAFF
TRBV27	TRBJ1-2	-	-	TGTGCCAGCAGTTTAACCGGGGAAGGGAGCTATGGCTACACCTTC	CASSLTGEGSYGYTF
TRBV5-1	TRBJ1-1	-	TRBD1	TGCGCCAGCAGCCAACGGGACAGGGGCTTTGGTACTGAAGCTTTCTTT	CASSQRDRGFGTEAFF
TRBV28	TRBJ1-5	-	-	TGTGCCAGCAGTCAAGGGGTGATCGGCAATCAGCCCCAGCATTTT	CASSQGVIGNQPQHF
TRBV7-2	TRBJ1-1	-	TRBD1	TGTGCCAGCAGCGCTCGGACAGGGGGCACTGAAGCTTTCTTT	CASSARTGGTEAFF
TRBV19	TRBJ2-7	-	-	TGTGCCAGTAGTATAAGCAGGGAACACGAGCAGTACTTC	CASSISREHEQYF
TRBV27	TRBJ2-5	-	TRBD1	TGTGCCAGCAGTTTATCTCGGCAGGGGGCGATTTGGGGTGGGCAAGAGACCCAGTACTTC	CASSLSRQGAIWGGQETQYF
TRBV19	TRBJ2-6	-	TRBD2	TGTGCCAGTAGTGCGGGGACTAGCGGAAGCTCTGGGGCCAACGTCCTGACTTTC	CASSAGTSGSSGANVLTF
TRBV27	TRBJ2-7	-	TRBD1	TGTGCCAGCAGTTTATTGGGACCGGTCCGACAACGGGACAGGGGGTCCTACGAGCAGTACTTC	CASSLLGPVRQRDRGSYEQYF
TRBV28	TRBJ2-7	-	-	TGTGCCAGCCATACGGTAGTGAGGGCCCACGAGCAGTACTTC	CASHTVVRAHEQYF
TRBV28	TRBJ1-2	once	-	TGTGCCAGCAGGTCAGGGGCCTCCTATGGCTACACCTTC	CASRSGASYGYTF
TRBV5-1	TRBJ1-6	few	TRBD1	TGCGCCAGCAGCCCAGCACCCGGGACAGGGCATTCACCCCTCCACTTT	CASSPAPGTGHSPLHF
TRBV20-1	TRBJ1-2	-	TRBD1	TGCAGTGCCACAGGGGATGGCTACACCTTC	CSATGDGYTF
TRBV27	TRBJ1-1	once	TRBD1	TGTGCCACCTTTATGGGATCGGACAGGGGGCTAACTGAAGCTTTCTTT	CATFMGSDRGLTEAFF
TRBV6-2/TRBV6-3	TRBJ2-7	-	-	TGTGCCAGCAGTTACGGGGCGGCCAGTACCTACGAGCAGTACTTC	CASSYGAASTYEQYF
TRBV5-8	TRBJ2-2	-	-	TGTGCCAGCAGCTTGCGTTGGCGGGGGACAACCGGGGAGCTGTTTTTT	CASSLRWRGTTGELFF
TRBV12-5	TRBJ1-1	-	-	TGTGCTAGTGGTTTGGTACGCGGGGAGAACACTGAAGCTTTCTTT	CASGLVRGENTEAFF
TRBV7-9	TRBJ2-7	-	TRBD2	TGTGCCAGCAGACTAGCGGGCTCCTACGAGCAGTACTTC	CASRLAGSYEQYF